This entry lists 24 T cell receptor beta chains sequenced from one sample in a study of identical twins. TCRdb re-called the 5' RACE reads through MiXCR, storing one row per CDR3 protein. The table shows fewer than 900,000 distinct CDR3 sequences, with 18% occurring only once. This sample also appeared in a second study, on T cells expressing NK-cell markers.

Sequencing was done on a sample of PBMCs. All receptors come from a woman between 18 and 29 years old in good health.

The CDR3 reads CAISERGRYEQYF. The CDR3 coding sequence is TGTGCCATCAGTGAGCGGGGGAGGTACGAGCAGTACTTC. The genes are TRBV10-3 and TRBJ2-7; possibly TRBD2 for D (6 bases). Germline V CDR1 and CDR2: ENHRY, SYGVKD. CDR3 length: 13 residues. V was shortened by 2 bases and J by 4 bases, with 9 bases between the two germline ends.

This clonotype was counted ten times or more. This chain joins TRBV7-2 and TRBJ2-1; D remains ambiguous. The CDR3 spans 11 residues. Per the germline V gene, CDR1 is SGHTA and CDR2 is FQGNSA. With 5 bases removed from V and 7 bases from J, the gap between germline ends came to 6 bases. CDR3 DNA: TGTGCCAGCAGCGGTAGAAATGAGCAGTTCTTC. Amino acids: CASSGRNEQFF.

This clonotype was counted a few times. V gene TRBV4-3 combines with J gene TRBJ2-1; the match to TRBD2 covers 7 bases. Germline trimming cut 0 bases from V and 3 bases from J; bases unmatched to any gene: 5. Germline lookup yields CDR1 LGHNA and CDR2 YSLEER. The CDR3 length is 16 residues. The CDR3 nucleotides are TGCGCCAGCAGCCAAGATTCTAGCGGACGCTACAATGAGCAGTTCTTC. It codes for CASSQDSSGRYNEQFF.

The sample holds a few counts of this clonotype. The rearrangement joins TRBV6-1 to TRBJ2-6; D may be TRBD1 (5 bases). This CDR3 has 16 amino acids. Deletions cut 7 bases from V and 0 bases from J, with 13 bases between. Germline CDR1 is MNHNS and CDR2 is SASEGT. CDR3 residues: CASKATATSGANVLTF. The CDR3 DNA follows: TGTGCCAGCAAAGCGACAGCAACCTCTGGGGCCAACGTCCTGACTTTC.

The CDR3 region has the DNA TGTGCCAGCACCCCTGAGGGACAGGGAGGCACCGGGGAGCTGTTTTTT. This encodes CASTPEGQGGTGELFF. This sequence joins TRBV6-1 and TRBJ2-2; 9 bases are shared with TRBD1. The trim removed 7 bases at V and 4 bases at J, leaving 10 bases unmatched. The CDR3 runs 16 residues. Germline assignment: CDR1 MNHNS and CDR2 SASEGT.

At least ten counts were recorded for this clonotype. The DNA for the CDR3 is TGCGCCAGCAGCTTGACGACTCGGGGAGCCGGGGAGCTGTTTTTT. Its translation is CASSLTTRGAGELFF. This rearrangement joins TRBV5-1 to TRBJ2-2; D might be TRBD2 (5 bases). The CDR3 length is 15 residues. CDR1 is SGHRS, CDR2 YFSETQ, per germline. Trimming pared 1 base from V and 6 bases from J, leaving 13 bases between.

This clonotype was picked up a small number of times. This chain connects TRBV9 to TRBJ2-2; possible D gene TRBD2, 6 bases. The ends were cut back, 6 bases at V and 1 base at J, with 10 bases in the middle. Germline CDR1 is SGDLS and CDR2 is YYNGEE. CDR3 length: 14 residues. Here the CDR3 DNA reads TGTGCCAGCATGGGGAGGCAGAACACCGGGGAGCTGTTTTTT. Protein sequence: CASMGRQNTGELFF.

The chain is built from TRBV12-3 or TRBV12-4 and TRBJ2-7; 12 nucleotides line up with TRBD2. After removal of 5 bases from V and 6 bases from J, the junction contained 5 bases not matched to a gene. The CDR3 covers 14 residues. CDR3 in DNA: TGTGCCAGCAGTACTAGCGGGAGGTCCGGCGAGCAGTACTTC. Translation: CASSTSGRSGEQYF.

In this sample, this clonotype turned up a few times. The chain carries TRBV7-2 and TRBJ2-3; 10 bases fit TRBD2. CDR1 and CDR2 from the germline V gene are SGHTA and FQGNSA. Losses at the gene ends were 0 bases for V and 6 bases for J; bases not matched to a gene: 3. CDR3 size: 15 residues. The CDR3 bases are TGTGCCAGCAGCTTAGCAAGCGGGGGGGCGGATACGCAGTATTTT. Protein sequence: CASSLASGGADTQYF.

There are a few counts of this clonotype. The V gene is TRBV5-1, the J gene TRBJ2-1; possible D gene TRBD2, 5 bases. Germline assignment: CDR1 SGHRS and CDR2 YFSETQ. The CDR3 spans 13 residues. V was pared by 4 bases and J by 6 bases, with 11 bases between. The CDR3, as DNA: TGCGCCAGCAGCCCCGTACTAGTCAATGAGCAGTTCTTC. Translated, it gives CASSPVLVNEQFF.

The sample holds many counts of this clonotype. The gene calls are TRBV15 and TRBJ2-5, with 8 bases aligning to TRBD2. The trim removed 2 bases at V and 1 base at J, leaving 6 bases unmatched. Germline CDR1 is LNHNV and CDR2 is YYDKDF (reference sequence). The length of the CDR3 is 16 residues. CDR3 bases: TGTGCCACCAGCAGATCACGACTAGCGTCCCAAGAGACCCAGTACTTC. It yields the protein CATSRSRLASQETQYF.

This clonotype was seen only a few times. The chain carries TRBV18 and TRBJ2-1; D might be TRBD1 (5 bases). V lost 3 bases, J lost 6 bases, and 12 bases lay in between. This CDR3 comprises 14 residues. CDR1 and CDR2 from the germline V gene are KGHSH and LQKENI. CDR3 protein: CASSPRVQGNEQFF. The DNA of the CDR3 is TGTGCCAGCTCACCCCGGGTCCAGGGCAATGAGCAGTTCTTC.

The gene calls are TRBV5-1 and TRBJ2-4; D gene ambiguous. Between the trimmed V and J ends, which lost 4 bases and 4 bases, there was a span of 9 bases. The CDR3 is 13 amino acids. From germline, CDR1 is SGHRS and CDR2 YFSETQ. Here the CDR3 DNA reads TGCGCCAGCAGCCTCCCGCCTAAAAACATTCAGTACTTC. Amino acids: CASSLPPKNIQYF.

The chain has TRBV20-1 and TRBJ2-4, with D maybe TRBD2 (6 bases). V was cut by 2 bases and J by 8 bases, with 16 bases left in between. The CDR3 is made up of 14 amino acids. CDR1 and CDR2 (germline): DFQATT, SNEGSKA (reference sequence). CDR3 nucleotide sequence: TGCAGTGCTAGATCGGGAGAGGGGCCGGACATTCAGTACTTC. This translates into CSARSGEGPDIQYF.

This clonotype was seen a few times. This rearrangement joins TRBV29-1 to TRBJ2-5, with D possibly TRBD1 on 8 matching bases. This CDR3 has 13 amino acids. Germline CDR1 is SQVTM and CDR2 is ANQGSEA. V gave up 8 bases and J gave up 6 bases, with 19 bases separating them. CDR3 loop: CSLTGQGGKTQYF. The CDR3 DNA reads TGCAGCTTAACCGGACAGGGAGGGAAGACCCAGTACTTC.

This clonotype was seen ten or more times. V usage is TRBV12-3 or TRBV12-4 and J usage is TRBJ1-1; no reliable D call. This CDR3 has 14 residues. With 4 bases removed from V and 3 bases from J, the gap between germline ends came to 12 bases. The CDR3 here is CASSSNGRYTEAFF. DNA of the CDR3: TGTGCCAGCAGTTCGAACGGGAGGTACACTGAAGCTTTCTTT.

This chain links TRBV12-3 or TRBV12-4 with TRBJ2-3; 11 bases align to TRBD1. After removal of 4 bases from V and 2 bases from J, the junction contained 2 bases not matched to a gene. CDR3 size: 15 residues. Here the CDR3 DNA reads TGTGCCAGCAGTTGGACAGGGGGCAACACAGATACGCAGTATTTT. This codes for CASSWTGGNTDTQYF.

The chain couples TRBV4-2 to TRBJ2-3; perhaps TRBD2 as D (5 bases). V gave up 2 bases and J gave up 2 bases, with 17 bases separating them. CDR1 is LGHNA, CDR2 YNFKEQ, per germline. The CDR3 is 17 amino acids. This CDR3 reads CASSQSGGRGLTDTQYF. The DNA for the CDR3 is TGTGCCAGCAGCCAATCCGGCGGGCGCGGACTCACAGATACGCAGTATTTT.

The chain is built from TRBV14 and TRBJ1-3; possibly TRBD1 for D (5 bases). With 0 bases removed from V and 2 bases from J, the gap between germline ends came to 11 bases. This CDR3 has 16 residues. Germline values: CDR1 SGHDN, CDR2 FVKESK. Here the CDR3 DNA reads TGTGCCAGCAGCCAAGATTGGGGGAACACTGGAAACACCATATATTTT. Translating it yields CASSQDWGNTGNTIYF.

DNA of the CDR3: TGTGCCAGCAGTTTGGTCCTGAAGGTAAATAATGAGCAGTTCTTC. It codes for CASSLVLKVNNEQFF. J is TRBJ2-1 and V is TRBV12-3 or TRBV12-4; D is undetermined. V lost 3 bases, J lost 7 bases, and 16 bases lay in between. This CDR3 is built from 15 residues.

The chain recombines TRBV29-1 with TRBJ2-3, with 9 bases that match TRBD1. The V and J ends lost 7 bases and 5 bases, in that order; junction bases with no gene match: 4. Germline CDR1 SQVTM, CDR2 ANQGSEA. This CDR3 comprises 12 residues. The CDR3 protein is CSGRTGVDTQYF. The CDR3 DNA sequence: TGCAGCGGGCGGACAGGGGTAGATACGCAGTATTTT.

The rearrangement joins TRBV20-1 to TRBJ2-1; D remains ambiguous. Germline V CDR1 and CDR2: DFQATT, SNEGSKA (reference sequence). Deletions cut 0 bases from V and 9 bases from J, with 12 bases between. This CDR3 is 13 amino acids long. The CDR3 DNA reads as TGCAGTGCTAGAGAAGGAGCGAGGATTGAGCAGTTCTTC. Encoded protein: CSAREGARIEQFF.

This chain uses TRBV20-1 with TRBJ2-1; 10 positions agree with TRBD2. With V trimmed by 6 bases and J by 0 bases, 5 bases remained unmatched. The CDR3 sequence is 15 residues long. Germline V lookup: CDR1 DFQATT, CDR2 SNEGSKA (reference sequence). CDR3 sequence: CSAASGGVSYNEQFF. DNA for the CDR3: TGCAGTGCCGCAAGCGGGGGGGTCTCCTACAATGAGCAGTTCTTC.

The chain recombines TRBV20-1 with TRBJ1-5; D is uncertain. CDR1 DFQATT and CDR2 SNEGSKA come from the germline V gene (reference sequence). The CDR3 is 12 residues long. V lost 5 bases, J lost 1 base, and 6 bases lay in between. For the CDR3, the DNA is TGCAGTGCTGGGCAAAGCAATCAGCCCCAGCATTTT. This translates into CSAGQSNQPQHF.